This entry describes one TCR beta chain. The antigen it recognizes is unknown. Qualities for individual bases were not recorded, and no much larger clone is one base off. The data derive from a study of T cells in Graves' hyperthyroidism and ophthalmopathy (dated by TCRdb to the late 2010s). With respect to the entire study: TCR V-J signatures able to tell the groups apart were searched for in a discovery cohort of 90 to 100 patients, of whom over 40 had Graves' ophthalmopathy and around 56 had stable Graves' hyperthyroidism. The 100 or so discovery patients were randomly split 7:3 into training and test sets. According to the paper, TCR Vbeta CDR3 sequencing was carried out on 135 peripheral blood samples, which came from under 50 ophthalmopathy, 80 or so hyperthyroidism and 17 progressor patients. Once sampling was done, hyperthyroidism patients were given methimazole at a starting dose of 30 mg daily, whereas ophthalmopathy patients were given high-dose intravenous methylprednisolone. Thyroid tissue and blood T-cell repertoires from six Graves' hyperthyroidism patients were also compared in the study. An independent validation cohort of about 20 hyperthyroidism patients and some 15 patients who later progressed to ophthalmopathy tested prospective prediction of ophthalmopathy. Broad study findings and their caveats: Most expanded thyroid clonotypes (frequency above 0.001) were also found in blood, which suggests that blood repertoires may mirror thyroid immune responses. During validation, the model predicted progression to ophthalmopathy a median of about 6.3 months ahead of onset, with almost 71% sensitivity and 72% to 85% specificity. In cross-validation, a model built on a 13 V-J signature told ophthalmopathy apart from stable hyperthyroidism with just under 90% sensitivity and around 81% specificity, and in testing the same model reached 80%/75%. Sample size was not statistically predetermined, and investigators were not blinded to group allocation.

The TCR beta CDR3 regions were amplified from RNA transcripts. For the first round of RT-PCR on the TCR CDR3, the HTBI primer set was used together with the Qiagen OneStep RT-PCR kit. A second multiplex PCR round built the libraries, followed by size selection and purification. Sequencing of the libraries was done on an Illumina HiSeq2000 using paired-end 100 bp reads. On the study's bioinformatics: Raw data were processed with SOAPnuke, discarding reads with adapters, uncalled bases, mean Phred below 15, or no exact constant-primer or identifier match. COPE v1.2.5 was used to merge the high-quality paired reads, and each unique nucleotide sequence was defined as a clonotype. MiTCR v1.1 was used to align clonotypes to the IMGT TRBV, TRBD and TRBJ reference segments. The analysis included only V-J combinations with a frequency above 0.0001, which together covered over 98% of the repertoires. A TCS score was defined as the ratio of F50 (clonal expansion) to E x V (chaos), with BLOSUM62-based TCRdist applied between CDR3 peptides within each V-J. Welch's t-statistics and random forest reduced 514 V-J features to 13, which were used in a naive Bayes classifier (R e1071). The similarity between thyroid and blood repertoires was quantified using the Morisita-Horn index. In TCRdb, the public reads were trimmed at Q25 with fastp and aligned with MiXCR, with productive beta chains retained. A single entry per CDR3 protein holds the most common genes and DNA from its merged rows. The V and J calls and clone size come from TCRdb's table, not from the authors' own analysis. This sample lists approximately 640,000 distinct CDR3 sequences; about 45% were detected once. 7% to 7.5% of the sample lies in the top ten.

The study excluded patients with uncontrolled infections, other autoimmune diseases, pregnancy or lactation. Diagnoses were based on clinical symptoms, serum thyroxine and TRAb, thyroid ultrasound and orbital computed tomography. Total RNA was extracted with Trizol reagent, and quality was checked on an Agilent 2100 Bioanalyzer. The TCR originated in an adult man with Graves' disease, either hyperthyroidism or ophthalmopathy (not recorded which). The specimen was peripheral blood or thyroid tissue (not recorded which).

CDR3 region: CASSSGTASGDQPQHF. The DNA sequence is given as TGTGCCAGCAGCTCAGGGACAGCCTCAGGCGATCAGCCCCAGCATTTT. The chain links TRBV2 with TRBJ1-5; the junction holds 7 bases that match TRBD1. The CDR3 has 16 amino acids, counting the end cysteine and phenylalanine. CDR3 DNA is the only sequence kept; it has 48 bases, read in frame from the first base. Clipping removes 6 bases from V and 5 bases from J, with 13 as the unmatched junction base count. CDR1 and CDR2 (SNHLY, FYNNEI) derive from the germline V gene.